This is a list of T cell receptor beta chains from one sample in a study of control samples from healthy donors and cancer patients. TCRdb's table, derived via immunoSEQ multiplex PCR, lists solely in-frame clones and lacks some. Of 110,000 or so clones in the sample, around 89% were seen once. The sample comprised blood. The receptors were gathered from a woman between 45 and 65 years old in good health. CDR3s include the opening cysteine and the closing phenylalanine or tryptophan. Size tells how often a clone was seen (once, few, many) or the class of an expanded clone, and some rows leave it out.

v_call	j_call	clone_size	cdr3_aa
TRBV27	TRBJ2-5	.	CASSGLAMETQYF
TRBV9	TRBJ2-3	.	CASSLAGITDTQYF
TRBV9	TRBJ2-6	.	CASSPPPMTGPGANVLTF
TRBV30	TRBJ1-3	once	CAWRQGVTSGNTIYF
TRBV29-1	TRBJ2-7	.	CSVVPTDRSYEQYF
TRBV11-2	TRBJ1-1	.	CASSLWGTMSNTEAFF
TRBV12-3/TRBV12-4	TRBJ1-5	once	CASSLMEQPQHF
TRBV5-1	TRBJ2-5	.	CASSWQGETQYF
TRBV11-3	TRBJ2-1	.	CASSLRGTGGNEQFF
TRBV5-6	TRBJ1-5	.	CASSSQGYSNQPQHF
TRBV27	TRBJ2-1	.	CASSLHLLSVNEQFF
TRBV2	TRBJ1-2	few	CASSPEQGARGYTF
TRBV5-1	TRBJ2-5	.	CASSLSRGRGETQYF
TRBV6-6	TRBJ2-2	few	CASTALAGNTGELFF
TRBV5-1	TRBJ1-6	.	CASSLASGSYNSPLHF
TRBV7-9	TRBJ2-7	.	CASSPGNRGPSYEQYF
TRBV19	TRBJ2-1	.	CASSMSVRTVPPFYDEQFF
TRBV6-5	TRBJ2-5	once	CASSSNGLRETQYF
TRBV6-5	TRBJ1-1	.	CASSYARGPKNTEAFF
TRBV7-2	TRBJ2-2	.	CASSQEDTSNTGELFF
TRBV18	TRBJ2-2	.	CASSLRGPMNTGELFF
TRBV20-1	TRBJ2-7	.	CSASGAGGSSYEQYF
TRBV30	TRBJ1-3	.	CAYQTGSGNTIYF
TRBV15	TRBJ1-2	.	CATSRSGQGYYGYTF
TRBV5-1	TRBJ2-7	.	CASNRGGAGSNSYEQYF
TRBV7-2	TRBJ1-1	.	CASSPWTGKNTEAFF
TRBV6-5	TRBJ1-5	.	CASSDRDQPQHF
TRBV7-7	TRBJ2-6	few	CASSYLPDCLTGANVLTF
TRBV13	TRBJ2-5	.	CASSPTSEETQYF
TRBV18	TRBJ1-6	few	CASSPKTGGNNSPLHF
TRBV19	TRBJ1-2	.	CASSIENRAGYTF
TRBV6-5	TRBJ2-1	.	CASSRTGGNEQFF
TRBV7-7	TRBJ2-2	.	CASSLGTRTSGVKNTGELFF
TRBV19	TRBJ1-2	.	CASRSVGGDYGYTF
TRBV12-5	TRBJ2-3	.	CASEGWGTDTQYF
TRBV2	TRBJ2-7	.	CASSEATYEQYF
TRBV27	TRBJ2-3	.	CASRTGPARDTQYF
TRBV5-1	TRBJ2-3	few	CASSFADTQYF
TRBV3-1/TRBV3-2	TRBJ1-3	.	CASSQDLNSRSNTIYF
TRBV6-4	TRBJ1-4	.	CASSDPLGKLFF
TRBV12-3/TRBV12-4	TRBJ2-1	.	CASSLGIYNEQFF
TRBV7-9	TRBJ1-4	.	CASQQGTQTNEKLFF
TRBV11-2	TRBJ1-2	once	CASSLDPSFTYGYTF
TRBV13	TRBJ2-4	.	CASSLRQGQNIQYF
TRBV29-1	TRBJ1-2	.	CSVKNELGGGYTF
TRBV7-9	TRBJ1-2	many	CASSPRTGINYGYTF
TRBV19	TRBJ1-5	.	CASSIRGLQQPQHF
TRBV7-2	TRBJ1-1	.	CASTLTGTTEAFF
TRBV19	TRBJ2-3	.	CASSIGTGSLPNTQYF
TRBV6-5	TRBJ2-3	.	CASSYLGLRTDTQYF
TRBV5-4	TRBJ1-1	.	CASSWDTRNTEAFF
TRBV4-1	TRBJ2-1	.	CASSQNQGPGVTEQFF
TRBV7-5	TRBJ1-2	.	CVRSLVGTPNSPGYTF
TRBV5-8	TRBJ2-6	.	CASSLVKTSGANVLTF
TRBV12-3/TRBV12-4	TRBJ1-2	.	CASTSTGEGYTF
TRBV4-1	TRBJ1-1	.	CASSQDTGGTGERAFF
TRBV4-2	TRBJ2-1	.	CASSRTPAGGLYNEQFF